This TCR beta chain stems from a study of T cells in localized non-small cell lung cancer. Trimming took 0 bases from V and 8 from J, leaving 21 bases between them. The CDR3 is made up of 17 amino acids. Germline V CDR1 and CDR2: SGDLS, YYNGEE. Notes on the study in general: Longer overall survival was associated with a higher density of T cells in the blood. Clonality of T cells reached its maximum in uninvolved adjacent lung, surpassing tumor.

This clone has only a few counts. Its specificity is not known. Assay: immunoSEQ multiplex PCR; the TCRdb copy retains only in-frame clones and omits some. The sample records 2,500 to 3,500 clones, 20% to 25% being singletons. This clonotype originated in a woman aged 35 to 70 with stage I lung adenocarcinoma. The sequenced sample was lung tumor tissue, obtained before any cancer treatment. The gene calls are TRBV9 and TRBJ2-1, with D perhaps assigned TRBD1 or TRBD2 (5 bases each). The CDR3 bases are TGTGCCAGCAGCGTAGGGCCTGGGACCGACGTCCTCCATGAGCAGTTCTTC. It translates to CASSVGPGTDVLHEQFF.